The clone carrying this T cell receptor (beta chain) was seen just once. Data came from immunoSEQ multiplex PCR; TCRdb stores just in-frame clones and leaves some out. The sample lists under 200,000 clones, around 87% occurring once. This CDR3 has 13 amino acids. Germline V gene sequence: CDR1 GTSNPN, CDR2 SVGIG (reference sequence). After removal of 1 base from V and 10 bases from J, the junction contained 1 base not matched to a gene. This sample was taken from a study of blood T cell repertoires in COVID-19. The sequence was collected from a man aged 40-49 years with active or convalescent COVID-19. The sample comprised peripheral blood. The rearrangement links TRBV30 to TRBJ1-6; 10 bases line up with TRBD1. The CDR3 DNA reads as TGTGCCTGGAGTGCGGACAGGGGGTCACCCCTCCACTTT. It encodes CAWSADRGSPLHF.